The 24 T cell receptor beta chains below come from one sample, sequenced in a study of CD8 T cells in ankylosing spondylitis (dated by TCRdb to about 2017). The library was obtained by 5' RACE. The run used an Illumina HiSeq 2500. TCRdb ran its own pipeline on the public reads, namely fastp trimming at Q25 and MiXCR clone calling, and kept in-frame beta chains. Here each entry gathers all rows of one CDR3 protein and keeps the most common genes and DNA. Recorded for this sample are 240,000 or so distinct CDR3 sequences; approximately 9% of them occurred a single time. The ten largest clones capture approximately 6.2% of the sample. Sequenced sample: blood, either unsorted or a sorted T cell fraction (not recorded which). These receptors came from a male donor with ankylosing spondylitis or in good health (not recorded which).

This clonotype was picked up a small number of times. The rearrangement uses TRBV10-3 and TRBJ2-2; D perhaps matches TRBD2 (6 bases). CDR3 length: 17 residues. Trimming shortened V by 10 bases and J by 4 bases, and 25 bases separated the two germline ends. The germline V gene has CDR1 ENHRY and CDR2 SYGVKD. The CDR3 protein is CATGRVAGSASTGELFF. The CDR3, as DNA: TGTGCCACCGGGCGGGTGGCGGGGTCAGCTTCCACCGGGGAGCTGTTTTTT.

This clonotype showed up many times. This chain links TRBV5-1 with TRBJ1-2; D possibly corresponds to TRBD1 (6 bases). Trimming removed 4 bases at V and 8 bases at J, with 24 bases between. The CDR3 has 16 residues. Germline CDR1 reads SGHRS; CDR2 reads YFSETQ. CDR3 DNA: TGCGCCAGCAGCGGAAGCTCCCGGGACACTTTCCAGGGCTACACCTTC. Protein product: CASSGSSRDTFQGYTF.

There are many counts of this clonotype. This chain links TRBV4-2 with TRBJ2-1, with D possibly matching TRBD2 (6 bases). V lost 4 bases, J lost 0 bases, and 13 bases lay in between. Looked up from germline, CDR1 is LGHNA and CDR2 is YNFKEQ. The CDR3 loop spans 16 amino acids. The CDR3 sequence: CASSPPAGSSYNEQFF. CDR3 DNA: TGTGCCAGCAGCCCTCCAGCGGGTAGCTCCTACAATGAGCAGTTCTTC.

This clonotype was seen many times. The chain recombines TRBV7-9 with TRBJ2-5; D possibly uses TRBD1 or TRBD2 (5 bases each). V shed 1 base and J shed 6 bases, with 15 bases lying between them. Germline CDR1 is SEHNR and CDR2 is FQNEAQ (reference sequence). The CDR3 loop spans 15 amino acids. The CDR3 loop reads CASSLEDTRGKTQYF. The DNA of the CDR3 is TGTGCCAGCAGCTTAGAGGACACAAGAGGGAAGACCCAGTACTTC.

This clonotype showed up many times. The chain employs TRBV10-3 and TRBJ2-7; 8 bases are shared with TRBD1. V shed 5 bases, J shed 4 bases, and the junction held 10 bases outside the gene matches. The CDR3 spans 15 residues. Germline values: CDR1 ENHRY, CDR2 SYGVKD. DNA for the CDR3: TGTGCCATCAGTACTTTAGGGACAGGTCTGTACGAGCAGTACTTC. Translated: CAISTLGTGLYEQYF.

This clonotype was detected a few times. CDR3 in amino acids: CASSPGVGGSFGYTF. Here the CDR3 DNA reads TGTGCCAGCAGCCCGGGGGTGGGTGGTTCCTTCGGCTACACCTTC. The chain joins TRBV7-2 to TRBJ1-2, with D possibly TRBD1 on 5 matching bases. The germline gives CDR1 SGHTA, CDR2 FQGNSA. This CDR3 is built from 15 residues. V was cut by 5 bases and J by 8 bases, with 21 bases left in between.

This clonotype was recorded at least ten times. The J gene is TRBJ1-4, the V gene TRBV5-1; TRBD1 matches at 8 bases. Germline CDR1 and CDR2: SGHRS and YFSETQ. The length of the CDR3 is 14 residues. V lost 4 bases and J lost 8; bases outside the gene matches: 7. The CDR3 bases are TGCGCCAGCAGCCCACAGGGGGATAGCGAAAAACTGTTTTTT. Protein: CASSPQGDSEKLFF.

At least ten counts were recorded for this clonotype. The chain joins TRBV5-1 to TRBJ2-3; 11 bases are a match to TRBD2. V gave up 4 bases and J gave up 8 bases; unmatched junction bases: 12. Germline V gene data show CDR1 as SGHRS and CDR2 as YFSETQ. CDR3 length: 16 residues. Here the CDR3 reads CASSISGRAQHGTQYF. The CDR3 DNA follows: TGCGCCAGCAGCATTAGCGGGAGGGCCCAGCATGGTACGCAGTATTTT.

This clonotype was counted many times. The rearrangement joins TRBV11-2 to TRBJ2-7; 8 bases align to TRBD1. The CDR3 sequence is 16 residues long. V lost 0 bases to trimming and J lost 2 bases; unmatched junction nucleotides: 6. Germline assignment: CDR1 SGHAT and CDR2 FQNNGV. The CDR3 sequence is CASSLDFGQGTYEQYF. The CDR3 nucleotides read TGTGCCAGCAGCTTAGATTTCGGACAGGGAACCTACGAGCAGTACTTC.

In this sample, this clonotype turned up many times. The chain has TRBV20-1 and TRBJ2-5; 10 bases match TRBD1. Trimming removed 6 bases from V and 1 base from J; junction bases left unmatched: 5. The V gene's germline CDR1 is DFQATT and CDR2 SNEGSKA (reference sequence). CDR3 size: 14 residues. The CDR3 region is CSALGQGIQETQYF. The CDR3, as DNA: TGCAGTGCCCTGGGACAGGGGATCCAAGAGACCCAGTACTTC.

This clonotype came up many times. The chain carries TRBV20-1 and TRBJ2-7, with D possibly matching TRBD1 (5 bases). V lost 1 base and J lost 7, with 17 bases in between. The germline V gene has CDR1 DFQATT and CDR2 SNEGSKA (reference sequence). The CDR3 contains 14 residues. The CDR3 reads CSARGWADPGEQYF. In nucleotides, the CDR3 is TGCAGTGCTAGAGGGTGGGCAGACCCAGGGGAGCAGTACTTC.

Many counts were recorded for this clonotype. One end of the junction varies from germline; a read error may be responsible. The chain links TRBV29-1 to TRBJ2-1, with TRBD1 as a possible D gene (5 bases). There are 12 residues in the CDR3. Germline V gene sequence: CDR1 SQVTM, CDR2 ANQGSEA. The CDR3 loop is CSVEDSYNEQFF. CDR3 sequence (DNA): TGCAGCGTCGAAGACAGCTACAATGAGCAGTTCTTC.

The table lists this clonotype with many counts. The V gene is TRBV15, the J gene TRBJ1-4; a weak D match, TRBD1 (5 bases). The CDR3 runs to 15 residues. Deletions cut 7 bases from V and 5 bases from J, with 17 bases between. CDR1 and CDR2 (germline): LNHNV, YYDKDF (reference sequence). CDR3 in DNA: TGTGCCACCATCCTTTTCGGGCAGGGAAATGAAAAACTGTTTTTT. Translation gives CATILFGQGNEKLFF.

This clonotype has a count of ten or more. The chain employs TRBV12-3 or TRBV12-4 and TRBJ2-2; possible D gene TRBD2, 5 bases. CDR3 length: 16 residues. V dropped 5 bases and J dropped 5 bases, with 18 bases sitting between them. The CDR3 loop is CASSLLRMAGTGELFF. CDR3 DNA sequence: TGTGCCAGCAGTCTCCTTCGGATGGCGGGTACCGGGGAGCTGTTTTTT.

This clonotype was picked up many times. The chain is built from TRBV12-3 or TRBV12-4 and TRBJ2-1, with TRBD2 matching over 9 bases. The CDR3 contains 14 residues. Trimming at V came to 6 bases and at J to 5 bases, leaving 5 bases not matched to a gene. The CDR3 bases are TGTGCCAGCAGGCCTAGCGGGGTGCACAATGAGCAGTTCTTC. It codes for CASRPSGVHNEQFF.

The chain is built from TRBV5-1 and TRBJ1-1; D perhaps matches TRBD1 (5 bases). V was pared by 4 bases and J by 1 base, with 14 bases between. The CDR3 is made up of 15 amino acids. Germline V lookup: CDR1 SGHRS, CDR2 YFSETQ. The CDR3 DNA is TGCGCCAGCAGCCCCGAGGGGAGGTCGAACACTGAAGCTTTCTTT. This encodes CASSPEGRSNTEAFF.

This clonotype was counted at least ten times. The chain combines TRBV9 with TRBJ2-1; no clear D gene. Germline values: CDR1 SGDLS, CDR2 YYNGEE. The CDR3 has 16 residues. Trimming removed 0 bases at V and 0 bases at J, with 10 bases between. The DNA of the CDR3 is TGTGCCAGCAGCGTAGGCGGTGTGAGCTCCTACAATGAGCAGTTCTTC. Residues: CASSVGGVSSYNEQFF. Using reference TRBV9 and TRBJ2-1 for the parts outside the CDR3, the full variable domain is DSGVTQTPKHLITATGQRVTLRCSPRSGDLSVYWYQQSLDQGLQFLIQYYNGEERAKGNILERFSAQQFPDLHSELNLSSLELGDSALYFCASSVGGVSSYNEQFFGPGTRLTVL.

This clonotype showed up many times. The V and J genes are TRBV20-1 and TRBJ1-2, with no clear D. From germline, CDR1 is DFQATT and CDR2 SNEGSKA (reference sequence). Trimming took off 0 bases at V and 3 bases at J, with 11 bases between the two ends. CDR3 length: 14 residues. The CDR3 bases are TGCAGTGCTAGAGAAGTCGCGGGTTACTATGGCTACACCTTC. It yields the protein CSAREVAGYYGYTF.

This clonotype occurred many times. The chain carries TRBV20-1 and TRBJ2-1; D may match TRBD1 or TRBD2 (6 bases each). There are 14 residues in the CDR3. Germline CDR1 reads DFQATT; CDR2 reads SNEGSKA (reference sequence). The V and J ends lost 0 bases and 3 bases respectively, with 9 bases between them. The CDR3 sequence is CSARDKGGYNEQFF. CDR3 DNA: TGCAGTGCTAGAGATAAGGGGGGCTACAATGAGCAGTTCTTC.

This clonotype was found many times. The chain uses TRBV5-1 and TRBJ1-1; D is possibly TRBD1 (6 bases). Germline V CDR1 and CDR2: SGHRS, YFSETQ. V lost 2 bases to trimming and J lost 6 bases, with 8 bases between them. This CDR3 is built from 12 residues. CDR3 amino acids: CASSLNRAEAFF. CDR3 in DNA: TGCGCCAGCAGCTTAAACAGGGCTGAAGCTTTCTTT.

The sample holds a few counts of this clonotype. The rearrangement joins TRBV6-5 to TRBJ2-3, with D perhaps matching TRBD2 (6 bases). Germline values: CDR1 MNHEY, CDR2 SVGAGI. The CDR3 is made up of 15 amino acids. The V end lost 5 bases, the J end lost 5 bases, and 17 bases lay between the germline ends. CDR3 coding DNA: TGTGCCAGCAGTCCCTCGGCGGGGCTCAAAGATACGCAGTATTTT. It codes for CASSPSAGLKDTQYF.

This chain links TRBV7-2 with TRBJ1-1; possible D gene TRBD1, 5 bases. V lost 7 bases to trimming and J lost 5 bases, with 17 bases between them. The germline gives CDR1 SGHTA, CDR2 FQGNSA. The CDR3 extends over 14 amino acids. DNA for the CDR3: TGTGCCAGCAATTCGGCCGCAAGGGGAACTGAAGCTTTCTTT. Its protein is CASNSAARGTEAFF. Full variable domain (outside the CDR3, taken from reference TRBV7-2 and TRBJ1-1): GAGVSQSPSNKVTEKGKDVELRCDPISGHTALYWYRQSLGQGLEFLIYFQGNSAPDKSGLPSDRFSAERTGGSVSTLTIQRTQQEDSAVYLCASNSAARGTEAFFGQGTRLTVV.

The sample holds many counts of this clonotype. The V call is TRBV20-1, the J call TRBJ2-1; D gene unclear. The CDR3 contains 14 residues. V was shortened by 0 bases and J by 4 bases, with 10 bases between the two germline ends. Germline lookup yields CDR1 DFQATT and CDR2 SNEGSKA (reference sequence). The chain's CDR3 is CSARDRSKYNEQFF. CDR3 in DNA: TGCAGTGCTAGAGATCGATCAAAATACAATGAGCAGTTCTTC.

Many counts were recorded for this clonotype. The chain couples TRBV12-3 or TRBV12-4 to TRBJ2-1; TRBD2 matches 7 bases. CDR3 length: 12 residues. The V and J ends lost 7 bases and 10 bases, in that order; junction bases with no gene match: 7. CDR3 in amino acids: CASTGGVKEQFF. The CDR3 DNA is TGTGCCAGCACGGGGGGAGTAAAAGAGCAGTTCTTC.